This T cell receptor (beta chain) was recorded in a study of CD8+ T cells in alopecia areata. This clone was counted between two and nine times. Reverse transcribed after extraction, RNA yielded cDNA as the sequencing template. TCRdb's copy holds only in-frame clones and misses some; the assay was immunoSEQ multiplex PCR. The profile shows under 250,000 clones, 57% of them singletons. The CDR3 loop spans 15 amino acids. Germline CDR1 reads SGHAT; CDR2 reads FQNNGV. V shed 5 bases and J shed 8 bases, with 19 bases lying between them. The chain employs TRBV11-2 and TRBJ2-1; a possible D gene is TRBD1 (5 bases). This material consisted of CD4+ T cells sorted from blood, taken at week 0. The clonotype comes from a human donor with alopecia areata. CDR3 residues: CASSVWAGHWDEQFF. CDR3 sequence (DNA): TGTGCCAGCAGCGTATGGGCAGGGCATTGGGATGAGCAGTTCTTC.